The 2 T cell receptor beta chains listed next were all sequenced from one sample in a study of regulatory T cells in long-lasting Graves disease (dated by TCRdb to the early 2020s). The library was generated by multiplex PCR. Sequencing was carried out with an Illumina HiSeq 4000. CDR3 regions were amplified by Arm-PCR with iRepertoire HTBI primers to construct TCR beta libraries. Through fastp at Q25 and MiXCR, TCRdb rebuilt clones from the public reads, retaining in-frame beta chains. Rows merge per CDR3 protein into single entries with the most common DNA and genes. The sample contains approximately 440,000 distinct CDR3 sequences, around a quarter of them found a single time. About 26% of the sample lies in the top ten. The time point label, read with the paper, signifies: persistent/refractory GD, antithyroid drugs over 5 years with positive TRAb. RNA was extracted from PBMCs in TRIzol for both TCR sequencing and RNA sequencing.

The source was peripheral blood mononuclear cells (PBMCs), collected when the disease was refractory, from a patient treated with antithyroid drugs. These TCRs come from a female donor with Graves disease.

The chain recombines TRBV5-1 with TRBJ2-7; D possibly corresponds to TRBD1 (5 bases). Germline V gives CDR1 SGHRS, CDR2 YFSETQ. CDR3 size: 14 residues. The V end lost 4 bases, the J end lost 3 bases, and 14 bases lay between the germline ends. The CDR3 spells CASSPVDRFYEQYF. The DNA for the CDR3 is TGCGCCAGCAGCCCCGTTGACAGATTCTACGAGCAGTACTTC.

The chain joins TRBV11-2 to TRBJ2-7; TRBD1 matches at 9 bases. Germline CDR1 reads SGHAT; CDR2 reads FQNNGV. The length of the CDR3 is 15 residues. V dropped 5 bases and J dropped 4; count of bases not matched to a gene: 9. The CDR3 nucleotides are TGTGCCAGCAGCACTTACAGGGGGCGGTTTTACGAGCAGTACTTC. This gives the protein CASSTYRGRFYEQYF.